Here is one TCR beta chain with its context. The data are from a study of blood T cell repertoires in COVID-19. Study summary: Sources were T cells, B-cell-depleted T cells, or PBMCs; the material itself was cDNA or gDNA.

Per the original methods: How many nucleated cells were present was estimated from reference gene primer amplification. TCRdb's table, derived via immunoSEQ multiplex PCR, lists solely in-frame clones and lacks some. That table is the source of V, J and clone size, and D and trimming were worked out from the DNA. The table records approximately 190,000 clones, roughly 79% of them present only once. The CDR3 runs to 15 residues. The germline V gene encodes CDR1 ENHRY and CDR2 SYGVKD. Trimming cost V 7 bases and J 10 bases, with 20 bases left between them. This chain joins TRBV10-3 and TRBJ2-6; tentative D call: TRBD1 (7 bases). This TCR was sampled from a man in his 60s with active or convalescent COVID-19. Sample: peripheral blood. CDR3 loop: CAITQTAGQFNVLTF. The CDR3 bases are TGTGCCATCACCCAAACCGCGGGACAGTTTAACGTCCTGACTTTC.